One and the same sample provided the 10 T cell receptor beta chains below, sequenced in a study of blood T cell repertoires in COVID-19. The data were produced by immunoSEQ multiplex PCR, yet TCRdb's version contains in-frame clones alone and is incomplete. The data show 130,000 to 150,000 clones, roughly 82% seen once. Input material: peripheral blood. The receptors come from a woman aged 45-60 years in a cohort sampled during active or convalescent COVID-19.

The rearrangement joins TRBV10-1 to TRBJ2-6; D remains unclear. The germline V gene has CDR1 WNHNN and CDR2 SYGVQD (reference sequence). The germline V and J ends were trimmed by 7 bases and 3 bases, with 7 bases remaining between them. This CDR3 region has 13 residues. CDR3 loop: CASTFFGANVLTF. The CDR3 DNA follows: TGCGCCAGCACCTTCTTTGGGGCCAACGTCCTGACTTTC.

The chain links TRBV27 to TRBJ1-5; 8 positions agree with TRBD1. The germline V gene encodes CDR1 MNHEY and CDR2 SMNVEV (reference sequence). This CDR3 is built from 20 residues. Trimming at V came to 3 bases and at J to 0 bases, leaving 16 bases not matched to a gene. Here the CDR3 DNA reads TGTGCCAGCAGTTTTAAGGGACCGGGACAGGCAAGTTATAGCAATCAGCCCCAGCATTTT. Protein sequence: CASSFKGPGQASYSNQPQHF.

The chain recombines TRBV3-1 (or the pseudogene TRBV3-2) with TRBJ1-6; D gene unclear. V lost 0 bases to trimming and J lost 9 bases, with 12 bases between them. This CDR3 spans 15 amino acids. Germline CDR1 reads LGHDT; CDR2 reads YNNKEL (reference sequence). CDR3 nucleotide sequence: TGTGCCAGCAGCCAAGAGTCGTCCGGGGTTTCACCCCTCCACTTT. Encoded protein: CASSQESSGVSPLHF.

The chain recombines TRBV29-1 with TRBJ2-7; D is perhaps TRBD2 (5 bases). V shed 0 bases and J shed 5 bases, with 14 bases lying between them. CDR3 size: 14 residues. The germline CDR1 and CDR2 sequences are SQVTM and ANQGSEA. DNA of the CDR3: TGCAGCGTTGAAGACGCTAGCCAGTACCACGAGCAGTACTTC. Its translation: CSVEDASQYHEQYF.

This clone was observed a few times. The chain links TRBV19 to TRBJ1-5, with D perhaps matching TRBD1 (6 bases). Germline values: CDR1 LNHDA, CDR2 SQIVND (reference sequence). With 3 bases removed from V and 7 bases from J, the gap between germline ends came to 19 bases. The CDR3 is 16 amino acids. CDR3 in DNA: TGTGCCAGTAGTATCTTTGATTCCCCCCAGGGGCAGCCCCAGCATTTT. The encoded protein is CASSIFDSPQGQPQHF.

The rearrangement joins TRBV19 to TRBJ2-5; 8 bases agree with TRBD2. Trimming removed 5 bases from V and 5 bases from J; junction bases left unmatched: 13. This CDR3 comprises 16 residues. Germline lookup yields CDR1 LNHDA and CDR2 SQIVND (reference sequence). CDR3 region: CASSWGSAGGRETQYF. CDR3 in DNA: TGTGCCAGTAGTTGGGGTTCCGCGGGGGGTCGGGAGACCCAGTACTTC. The full variable domain, with the rest looked up from reference TRBV19 and TRBJ2-5, is DGGITQSPKYLFRKEGQNVTLSCEQNLNHDAMYWYRQDPGQGLRLIYYSQIVNDFQKGDIAEGYSVSREKKESFPLTVTSAQKNPTAFYLCASSWGSAGGRETQYFGPGTRLLVL.

The CDR3 DNA is TGTGCCAGCAGCTCTAACTTGTCCAGGAACGCAACTAATGAAAAACTGTTTTTT. Translating gives CASSSNLSRNATNEKLFF. This chain links TRBV7-3 with TRBJ1-4; D gene ambiguous. CDR1 is SGHTA and CDR2 is FQGTGA in the germline V gene. Trimming removed 4 bases from V and 0 bases from J, with 18 bases in between. The CDR3 has 18 residues.

The gene calls are TRBV6-6 and TRBJ2-7, with unresolved D. This CDR3 spans 16 amino acids. Germline V gene sequence: CDR1 MNHNY, CDR2 SVGAGI (reference sequence). Trimming left V 2 bases short and J 0 bases short, with 14 bases between. CDR3 nucleotides: TGTGCCAGCAGTTACACCCTAGTCGCGACCTCCTACGAGCAGTACTTC. Its translation: CASSYTLVATSYEQYF.

The V call is TRBV5-1, the J call TRBJ1-5; the D is unclear. CDR3 size: 15 residues. Looked up from germline, CDR1 is SGHRS and CDR2 is YFSETQ. V was trimmed by 4 bases and J by 0 bases, leaving 11 bases between them. CDR3 bases: TGCGCCAGCAGCCGGGAACCGGATAGCAATCAGCCCCAGCATTTT. Protein sequence: CASSREPDSNQPQHF.

V gene TRBV10-3 combines with J gene TRBJ1-4; D call uncertain. The germline CDR1 and CDR2 sequences are ENHRY and SYGVKD. The V end lost 3 bases, the J end lost 1 base, and 9 bases lay between the germline ends. The CDR3 length is 15 residues. In DNA, the CDR3 is TGTGCCATCAGTGATCCGGTTCAAACTAATGAAAAACTGTTTTTT. Its translation: CAISDPVQTNEKLFF.